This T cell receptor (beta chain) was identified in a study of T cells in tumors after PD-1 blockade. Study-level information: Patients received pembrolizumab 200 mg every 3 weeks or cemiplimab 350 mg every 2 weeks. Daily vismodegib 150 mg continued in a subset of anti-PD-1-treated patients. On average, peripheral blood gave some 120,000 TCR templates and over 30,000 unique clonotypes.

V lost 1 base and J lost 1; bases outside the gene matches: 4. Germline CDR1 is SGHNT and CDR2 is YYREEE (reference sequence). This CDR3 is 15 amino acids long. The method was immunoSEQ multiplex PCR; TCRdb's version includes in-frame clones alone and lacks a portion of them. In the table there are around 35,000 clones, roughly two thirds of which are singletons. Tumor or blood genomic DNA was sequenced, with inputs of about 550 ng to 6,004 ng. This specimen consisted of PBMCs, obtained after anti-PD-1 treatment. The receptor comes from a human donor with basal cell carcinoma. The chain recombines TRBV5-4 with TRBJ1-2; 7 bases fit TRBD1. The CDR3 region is CASSLRSGGNYGYTF. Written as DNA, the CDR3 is TGTGCCAGCAGCTTGCGCTCAGGGGGTAACTATGGCTACACCTTC.